The clone carrying this T cell receptor beta chain has more than one count but fewer than ten. As yet, its antigen is unknown. This entry is derived from a study of beta chain features in type 1 diabetes. Study results and limitations: Among all four CD4+ subsets, Type 1 diabetes patients had TCRB CDR3s that were moderately but significantly shorter. Whether TCRB rearrangement is influenced by HLA type was left unresolved in this analysis.

The CDR3 extends over 13 amino acids. CDR1 is LGHNT and CDR2 is FRNRAP in the germline V gene. V was clipped by 6 bases and J by 4 bases, with 10 bases between them. Reverse transcription of all isolated RNA meant that expressed TCRB transcripts were sequenced. The table came from immunoSEQ multiplex PCR; TCRdb's copy has only in-frame clones and leaves some out. Among around 120,000 clones listed, roughly a sixth were seen once. This sequence joins TRBV12-5 and TRBJ2-1; TRBD1 might be the D (5 bases). The sequence came from a young man with type 1 diabetes. Sequencing was carried out using central memory CD4+ T cells from blood. The CDR3 is CASGPSGYNEQFF. The CDR3 nucleotides read TGTGCTAGTGGCCCATCAGGGTACAATGAGCAGTTCTTC.